The entry that follows covers one T cell receptor beta chain sequence. Its antigen remains unidentified. Qualities for individual bases were not recorded, and no much larger clone is one base off. Between the V and J ends, shortened by 4 bases and 7 bases respectively, the junction contains 14 bases. From cysteine to phenylalanine, the CDR3 is 14 amino acids long. Only the CDR3 DNA stays, 42 bases, in frame from base 1. From a lookup of the germline V gene (reference sequence), CDR1 and CDR2 are SEHNR and FQNEAQ. In total, over 600 healthy bone marrow donors made up the cohort. All cohort members were sampled while nominally healthy, although unrecorded immune exposures were likely present. The donor was CMV seropositive and was included in the group of almost 300 seropositive cohort members. A peripheral blood sample was provided by each donor, and peripheral blood mononuclear cells were used for TCR beta sequencing. Genomic DNA extraction from the blood cell samples was performed with the Qiagen DNeasy Blood Extraction Kit.

These data originate in a study of cytomegalovirus exposure and HLA in healthy donors (dated by TCRdb to 2016 to 2017). For context, the study as a whole: An earlier analysis of approximately 640 of the donors reported 276 Gb of sequence data and roughly 100 million unique TCR beta sequences from 150 million to 200 million T cells. An early release covering roughly 580 HLA-typed donors comprised about 290 gigabases of sequencing data and approximately 85 million unique TCR sequences. Of the 398 genotyped donors, about 84% fell in the genetic ancestry cluster associated with self-reported Caucasian donors. The study was designed to test whether signatures of past pathogen exposure could be identified by cataloging public T cell receptors. The study profiled the T cell repertoires of 500 to 800 subjects by immunosequencing and related them to cytomegalovirus serostatus. In addition to the first cohort of 666 subjects, a separate validation cohort of approximately 120 different subjects was used. To predict cytomegalovirus infection status, the study brought together high-throughput TCR immunosequencing, statistical association of individual TCRs with disease status, and machine learning. To study patterns of TCR occurrence, a later analysis re-analyzed previously published TCR beta repertoires from several hundred donors and added high-resolution HLA genotyping. Rather than drawing on any new phenotypic data, the later analysis identified candidate immune exposures from TCR beta sequences and the way those sequences occurred across donors. An earlier analysis of 450 to 750 of the donors used high-throughput TCR beta sequencing to judge whether each TCR beta V gene segment behaved as functional or pseudogenic. Donor age, sex, ethnicity and CMV serostatus were compiled alongside the repertoire data. In a later genetic analysis, genome-wide SNP genotypes for about 55% of the roughly 700 donors were used, and that subset was treated as a discovery cohort. Every discovery cohort repertoire had been produced on one sequencing platform. HLA typing covered class I and class II loci at four-digit resolution. Typing coverage differed by locus: A, B, C, DRB1 and DQB1 were typed in about 620-630 donors, DQA1 in approximately 520, DPA1 in 600 to 610, and DPB1 in approximately 450. Several DR-DQ haplotypes were treated as single units for association and clustering because of strong linkage in the cohort. On average, roughly 240,000 unique TCR beta nucleotide sequences were sequenced per donor among 398 genotyped donors of the cohort, with roughly 18% of those sequences being non-productive.

Libraries were constructed by the immunoSEQ multiplex PCR assay. For the multiplex PCR, a mixture combining 60 forward primers for TCR Vbeta segments and 13 reverse primers for TCR Jbeta segments was used. A multiplex PCR assay on genomic DNA amplified the CDR3 region of rearranged TCR beta genes. The Illumina HiSeq System was used to sequence the amplified TCR beta libraries as 87-base-pair reads. Regarding the original processing steps: In a later analysis, 77 million or so unique TCR beta chains were counted across the roughly 670 repertoires, and roughly 10 million of these chains were shared by at least two donors. A nearest-neighbor algorithm error-corrected the raw reads and collapsed the reads into unique sequences, merging closely related sequences to remove PCR and sequencing errors. To assign V, D and J gene segments, CDR3 sequences were aligned to IMGT reference sequences. For a sequence to be retained, a match of at least six nucleotides was required to both a V gene segment and a J gene segment. A rearrangement counted as productive if the CDR3 had no stop codons and remained in frame with V and J, and every other rearrangement counted as non-productive. Following IMGT convention, CDR3 was defined as the stretch from the second conserved V-encoded cysteine to the conserved J-encoded phenylalanine. The earlier analysis of a few hundred of the donors excluded sequences that lacked an unambiguous match to a single V gene segment. An earlier analysis of roughly 590 of the donors called V segments functional above 56.7% productive rearrangements and segregating when the between-donor standard deviation exceeded 5%. A statistical classification framework was developed to diagnose cytomegalovirus status using the catalog of TCR beta chain sequences. A later analysis assigned V and J genes by comparing TCR nucleotide sequences with IMGT/GENE-DB human TR gene sequences. A later analysis assigned CDR3 sequences and most-parsimonious VDJ recombination scenarios with the TCRdist pipeline. In a later analysis, each TCR beta chain was defined by its CDR3 amino acid sequence together with its V-gene family, and reads without a unique V-gene family were excluded. In a later analysis, 550 to 650 highly shared, low-generation-probability nucleotide sequences were removed to address suspected cross-contamination and a sequencing artifact. In a later analysis, a clonal expansion index for each public chain was calculated from normalized within-repertoire ranks of inferred template counts. In a later analysis, generation probabilities were computed with a VDJ recombination model fitted to out-of-frame rearrangements, and the resulting probabilities were checked against IGoR. In a later analysis, TCR-TCR, TCR-HLA and TCR-CMV co-occurrence was scored with hypergeometric tests, and a repertoire-size bias correction was applied to TCR pairs. In a later analysis, false discovery rates were estimated by permuting HLA or CMV assignments 20 times. In a later analysis, co-occurring TCRs were grouped using DBSCAN, and TCRdist sequence similarity was added for clustering within HLA-allele-positive subsets. Repertoires with fewer than 30,000 or more than 120,000 public chains were left out of co-occurrence clustering, as were five repertoires with anomalous nucleotide sharing. Here the immuneACCESS table is served through TCRdb, limited to in-frame sequences with V and J called. Missing clones are a known gap in these copies; in checked studies unresolved V genes cover under half, and the rest lacks a known reason. The V and J calls and clone size are taken from that table; D and trimming were inferred from the DNA. Within this sample are 140,000 to 150,000 clones, with 80% to 90% of them counted one time only. The top ten constitute roughly 4% of the sample.

Paper-wide results and their limitations: In vitro tests confirmed that a few of the cytomegalovirus-associated TCR beta chains recognize cytomegalovirus antigens. Because HLA typing was unavailable for some donors at each locus, only the typed subset was used in association tests. The cohort was sequenced for TCR beta chains only, and without alpha or paired-chain data the features that could be detected were limited. Most TCR sequences were observed very rarely across donors, whereas some public TCRs were present in many individuals. Some IMGT-functional V segments, including TRBV6-2 and TRBV6-3, could not be told apart with the 87-base-pair reads, so those segments were excluded. The classifier was reported to diagnose cytomegalovirus status with high specificity and sensitivity in both the original cohort and the validation cohort. Linkage disequilibrium might explain the correlated functional status among segregating V segments, but an unknown experimental factor could not be excluded. Compared with equally common non-associated chains, HLA-associated TCR beta chains in a later analysis were more clonally expanded and had lower generation probabilities. In a later analysis, most CMV-associated TCR beta chains were found to appear HLA-restricted, with HLA associations seemingly driven largely by CMV exposure. The study gave a list of about 170 TCR beta chains associated with cytomegalovirus. A further reported finding was that TCR beta sequences accurately predicted the HLA-A and HLA-B alleles for most subjects in the first cohort. A later analysis associated about 17,000 TCR beta sequences with specific HLA alleles at a false discovery rate of 0.05. A later analysis found that TCR association rates varied across HLA loci, with DRB1 alleles showing the most associated TCRs and HLA-C alleles the fewest. The earlier analysis of 587 of the donors excluded approximately 15 rarely observed V segments, including chromosome 9 orphons, because counts were too low. CMV serostatus was the only immune exposure information available for the cohort. Roughly uniform sequencing depth across donors was assumed in presence/absence analyses, although this assumption may not hold. According to a later analysis, parvovirus B19, influenza, CMV and Epstein-Barr virus appeared linked to several top co-occurrence clusters. The authors suggested that the approach could potentially be extended to other disease states and immunological phenotypes. When HLA alleles, especially DR and DQ, strongly co-occurred, attributing TCR associations to individual alleles was difficult. A later genetic analysis associated a missense DCLRE1C variant with V-gene and J-gene trimming of TCR beta chains, and an independent cohort replicated the association. An earlier analysis of around 600 of the donors showed that most TCR beta V segments appeared in productive rearrangements either about 87% or about 30% of the time, which broadly matched IMGT annotations. According to a later genetic analysis, donors in an Asian-associated ancestry cluster had fewer N-insertions in productive TCRs than the approximately 700-donor mean. A group of highly shared sequence variants was considered likely to be a technical artifact of the sequencing pipeline.

Sequencing was performed on PBMCs. This clonotype was sampled from a woman in her thirties or forties in good health and CMV-seropositive. The rearranged segments are TRBV7-9 and TRBJ2-1; no confident D gene assignment can be made. The CDR3 is CASSSQVVGNEQFF. The sequenced DNA is TGTGCCAGCAGCTCTCAGGTTGTAGGAAATGAGCAGTTCTTC. The CDR3 plus the reference TRBV7-9 and TRBJ2-1 genes for the other parts give the full variable domain: DTGVSQNPRHKITKRGQNVTFRCDPISEHNRLYWYRQTLGQGPEFLTYFQNEAQLEKSRLLSDRFSAERPKGSFSTLEIQRTEQGDSAMYLCASSSQVVGNEQFFGPGTRLTVL.